This T cell receptor beta chain emerged from a study of T cell responses to AZD1222 COVID-19 vaccine. Whole-study findings and limits: Baseline antibody screening turned up just a handful of seropositive AZD1222 recipients. A reported finding is that nearly half of spike-specific TCRs target unmutated variant regions. Spike-wide vaccine-associated CD4 TCRs dominated at 160-218 and 743-854. An increase in Spike-specific TCR breadth and depth was observed after two AZD1222 doses.

Comments on this clone: Its target is unknown.

Generated by immunoSEQ multiplex PCR, the TCRdb table keeps only in-frame clones and is missing some. The sample includes 90,000 to 120,000 clones, over 85% of them seen just once. The length of the CDR3 is 16 residues. Trimming took 3 bases from V and 0 from J, leaving 17 bases between them. Germline V gives CDR1 SQVTM, CDR2 ANQGSEA. This chain connects TRBV29-1 to TRBJ1-1, with D maybe TRBD1 (5 bases). The specimen comprised peripheral blood, sampled on day 0 of AZD1222 vaccination. This TCR derives from an adult in good health. CDR3 nucleotide sequence: TGCAGCGTTGATGGGGACCGCGGGACGATGAACACTGAAGCTTTCTTT. It specifies CSVDGDRGTMNTEAFF.